These T cell receptor beta chains were read from a single sample in a study of T cell responses to AZD1222 COVID-19 vaccine. TCRdb's copy holds only in-frame clones and misses some; the assay was immunoSEQ multiplex PCR. The sample shows around 150,000 clones, approximately 90% of them seen only once. The sequenced sample was peripheral blood, obtained on day 0 of AZD1222 vaccination. These TCRs come from an adult in good health. The CDR3 runs from the conserved cysteine through the conserved F or W. The D gene is left open where the match is weak. Expanded clones are given a class, and other clones once, few, many or no size at all.

TRBJ1-2 | - | - | TRBV19 | TGTGCCAGTAGTAGGCTTAGGGATTCCGGCTACACCTTC | CASSRLRDSGYTF
TRBJ2-2 | TRBD1 | - | TRBV2 | TGTGCCAGCAGTATAGAAGACAGGGCCTCCGGGGAGCTGTTTTTT | CASSIEDRASGELFF
TRBJ1-5 | - | - | TRBV6-2/TRBV6-3 | TGTGCCAGCAGCCGCCGGACAGTAGCCGATCAGCCCCAGCATTTT | CASSRRTVADQPQHF
TRBJ2-7 | - | - | TRBV29-1 | TGCAGCGTTGGAGGCAGGGGAAGCGATGGGACATACGAGCAGTACTTC | CSVGGRGSDGTYEQYF
TRBJ2-2 | TRBD2 | - | TRBV19 | TGTGCCAGTAGTCGATCTAGCGGGAGAATCGGCACCGGGGAGCTGTTTTTT | CASSRSSGRIGTGELFF
TRBJ1-4 | - | - | TRBV15 | TGTGCCACCAGCAGAGAGGGGGGAGGGGCCTGGACTAATGAAAAACTGTTTTTT | CATSREGGGAWTNEKLFF
TRBJ2-1 | TRBD2 | - | TRBV3-1/TRBV3-2 | TGTGCCAGCAGCCAACCGGGACTAGCCGACAATGAGCAGTTCTTC | CASSQPGLADNEQFF
TRBJ1-2 | - | - | TRBV27 | TGTGCCAGCAGCCCGACCTGGGATCAAAGGAACTATGGCTACACCTTC | CASSPTWDQRNYGYTF
TRBJ2-1 | TRBD2 | - | TRBV2 | TGTGCCAGCAGTGGGACTAGCGGGTCCAATGAGCAGTTCTTC | CASSGTSGSNEQFF
TRBJ1-2 | - | - | TRBV3-1/TRBV3-2 | TGTGCCAGCAGCCAAGATTCCCCCAGGGGCTATGGCTACACCTTC | CASSQDSPRGYGYTF
TRBJ2-3 | TRBD2 | - | TRBV11-3 | TGTGCCAGCAGCTTTGGTCTAGCGGGAGGGACCACAGATACGCAGTATTTT | CASSFGLAGGTTDTQYF
TRBJ1-1 | TRBD1 | - | TRBV6-5 | TGTGCCAGCAGGGACAGGTCGGTGACTGAAGCTTTCTTT | CASRDRSVTEAFF
TRBJ2-7 | TRBD1 | - | TRBV5-4 | TGTGCCAGCACCGAAAGACGGACAGGGTTCGACGAGCAGTACTTC | CASTERRTGFDEQYF
TRBJ1-5 | - | - | TRBV27 | TGTGCCAGCAGTTCGACAGGAGTAGGCAATCAGCCCCAGCATTTT | CASSSTGVGNQPQHF
TRBJ2-1 | TRBD2 | - | TRBV14 | TGTGCCAGCAGCCCACTAGCGGGAGCGTTCAATGAGCAGTTCTTC | CASSPLAGAFNEQFF
TRBJ2-3 | TRBD2 | once | TRBV11-2 | TGTGCCAGCAGCTTAGGGACTAGCGGGAGAGCAGATACGCAGTATTTT | CASSLGTSGRADTQYF
TRBJ1-3 | TRBD1 | - | TRBV9 | TGTGCCAGCAGCGTAGTTGCAGGGGGCGCCGGAAACACCATATATTTT | CASSVVAGGAGNTIYF
TRBJ1-2 | TRBD1 | - | TRBV2 | TGTGCCAGCGAAGTGGCGACAGGGCGAGGCTACACCTTC | CASEVATGRGYTF
TRBJ1-2 | - | - | TRBV6-5 | TGTGCCAGCAGTTACGGGGGACCGCGCTATGGCTACACCTTC | CASSYGGPRYGYTF
TRBJ1-4 | - | once | TRBV27 | TGTGCCAGCAGTTTTTCGGGTAATGAAAAACTGTTTTTT | CASSFSGNEKLFF
TRBJ2-1 | - | - | TRBV5-1 | TGCGCCAGCAGCCTTAAGGGGGGCAATGAGCAGTTCTTC | CASSLKGGNEQFF
TRBJ2-7 | - | - | TRBV7-3 | TGTGCCAGCAGCCTATTGGGCAGTACCTACGAGCAGTACTTC | CASSLLGSTYEQYF
TRBJ1-1 | - | - | TRBV5-1 | TGCGCCAGCAGCTTGCGGGTTCGCACTGAAGCTTTCTTT | CASSLRVRTEAFF
TRBJ1-5 | TRBD1 | - | TRBV5-4 | TGTGCCAGCAGCTTGTTGACAGGGGGAATGATGGGCAATCAGCCCCAGCATTTT | CASSLLTGGMMGNQPQHF
TRBJ2-1 | - | - | TRBV14 | TGTGCCAGCAGCCAAAAGAGGGACTCCATCTACAATGAGCAGTTCTTC | CASSQKRDSIYNEQFF
TRBJ2-5 | - | - | TRBV11-2 | TGTGCCAGCAGCTTAGGAGATAGAGCCCAAGAGACCCAGTACTTC | CASSLGDRAQETQYF
TRBJ2-7 | TRBD1 | - | TRBV28 | TGTGCCAGCAGTTCTCCGACAGGGGCCTACGAGCAGTACTTC | CASSSPTGAYEQYF
TRBJ1-1 | - | - | TRBV28 | TGTGCCAGTTTCTCGCTGCGACCGACTGAAGCTTTCTTT | CASFSLRPTEAFF
TRBJ1-1 | - | - | TRBV19 | TGTGCCAGTAGTGTGACAGCATTGAACACTGAAGCTTTCTTT | CASSVTALNTEAFF
TRBJ2-7 | TRBD1 | - | TRBV5-1 | TGCGCCAGCAGCTGGGGGGACAGGGTATACAACGAGCAGTACTTC | CASSWGDRVYNEQYF
TRBJ1-5 | - | - | TRBV24-1 | TGTGCCACCAGTGATCGGACGGGAAGCAATCAGCCCCAGCATTTT | CATSDRTGSNQPQHF
TRBJ2-1 | TRBD2 | - | TRBV29-1 | TGCAGCGTCGAAACCTTAGCGGGGGGGTACAATGAGCAGTTCTTC | CSVETLAGGYNEQFF
TRBJ1-1 | - | - | TRBV7-9 | TGTGCCAGCAGCTTAGAGAGTCCTGGGAACACTGAAGCTTTCTTT | CASSLESPGNTEAFF
TRBJ2-1 | - | - | TRBV9 | TGTGCCAGCAGCGTGATCAACAATGAGCAGTTCTTC | CASSVINNEQFF
TRBJ1-4 | - | - | TRBV3-1/TRBV3-2 | TGTGCCAGCAGCCAATACAGCCAGTTACAGGAAAAACTGTTTTTT | CASSQYSQLQEKLFF
TRBJ1-1 | - | - | TRBV27 | TGTGCCAGCAGTTTAGAGGGTCGGCACACTGAAGCTTTCTTT | CASSLEGRHTEAFF
TRBJ2-7 | TRBD1 | - | TRBV18 | TGTGCCAGCTCACTCTCGACAGGGGAGGAGTACGAGCAGTACTTC | CASSLSTGEEYEQYF
TRBJ1-2 | - | - | TRBV7-2 | TGTGCCAGCAGCCGCGGAGACTATGGCTACACCTTC | CASSRGDYGYTF
TRBJ1-3 | - | - | TRBV28 | TGTGCCAGCAGCCCCGTCCCAGATCGCTCTGGAAACACCATATATTTT | CASSPVPDRSGNTIYF
TRBJ1-1 | - | - | TRBV29-1 | TGCAGCGTCGGATTGAACACTGAAGCTTTCTTT | CSVGLNTEAFF
TRBJ1-2 | - | once | TRBV6-5 | TGTGCCAGCAACAGGGACTGGACTAACTATGGCTACACCTTC | CASNRDWTNYGYTF
TRBJ2-7 | TRBD2 | - | TRBV9 | TGTGCCAGCAGCGTAGGCTCGGCGGGAGGGTCCTACGAGCAGTACTTC | CASSVGSAGGSYEQYF
TRBJ1-1 | - | - | TRBV5-1 | TGCGCCAGCAGCTTGGCTGGGGGACACACTGAAGCTTTCTTT | CASSLAGGHTEAFF
TRBJ1-2 | - | - | TRBV12-2 | TGTGCAAGTCGCTGCGGGGAGGCGGGGGATGGCTACACCTTC | CASRCGEAGDGYTF
TRBJ1-2 | - | - | TRBV6-2/TRBV6-3 | TGTGCCAGCAGTTACAGGCAGGGACACTATGGCTACACCTTC | CASSYRQGHYGYTF
TRBJ2-7 | TRBD1 | - | TRBV29-1 | TGCAGCGTTGAAACCGGGGACAGAGCATACGAGCAGTACTTC | CSVETGDRAYEQYF
TRBJ1-1 | - | - | TRBV2 | TGTGCCAGCAGTCTAACAACAGGGATGAACACTGAAGCTTTCTTT | CASSLTTGMNTEAFF
TRBJ2-2 | - | - | TRBV4-3 | TGCGCCAGCAGCTCGGGGACAAACACCGGGGAGCTGTTTTTT | CASSSGTNTGELFF
TRBJ1-1 | - | - | TRBV27 | TGTGCCAGCAGTTTTGATTGGGAGAACACTGAAGCTTTCTTT | CASSFDWENTEAFF
TRBJ1-2 | - | - | TRBV7-6 | TGTGCCAGCAGCTTATCGACAGATGGTGGCTACACCTTC | CASSLSTDGGYTF
TRBJ1-1 | - | - | TRBV9 | TGTGCCAGCAGCTATTCTGGAACGGCGAACACTGAAGCTTTCTTT | CASSYSGTANTEAFF
TRBJ2-1 | TRBD2 | - | TRBV28 | TGTGCCAGCAGTTTTTGGACTAGCGGGAGTTTATACAATGAGCAGTTCTTC | CASSFWTSGSLYNEQFF
TRBJ2-1 | TRBD2 | - | TRBV19 | TGTGCCAGTAGTATCATTAGCGGGGCCGCCCTCCACAATGAGCAGTTCTTC | CASSIISGAALHNEQFF